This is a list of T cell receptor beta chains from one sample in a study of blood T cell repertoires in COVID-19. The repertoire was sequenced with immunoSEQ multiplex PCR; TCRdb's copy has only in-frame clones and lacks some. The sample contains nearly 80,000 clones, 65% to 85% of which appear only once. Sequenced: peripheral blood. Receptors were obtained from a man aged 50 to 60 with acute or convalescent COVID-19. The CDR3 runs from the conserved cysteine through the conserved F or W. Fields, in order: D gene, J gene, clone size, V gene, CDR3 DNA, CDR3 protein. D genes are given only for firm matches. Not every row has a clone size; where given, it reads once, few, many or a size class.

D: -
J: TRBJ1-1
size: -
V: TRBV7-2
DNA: TGTGCCAGCAGCTCGAACAGGGAAACCATTGAAGCTTTCTTT
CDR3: CASSSNRETIEAFF

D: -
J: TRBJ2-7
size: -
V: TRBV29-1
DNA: TGCAGCGTTGAAGGGCGTCAGGGTTTGGACGAGCAGTACTTC
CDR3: CSVEGRQGLDEQYF

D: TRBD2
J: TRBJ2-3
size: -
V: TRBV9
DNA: TGTGCCAGCAGCGTAGGTAGCGGGAGAACTGATACGCAGTATTTT
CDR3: CASSVGSGRTDTQYF

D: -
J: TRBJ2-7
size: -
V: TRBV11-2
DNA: TGTGCCAGCAGCTCTATTACCTACGAGCAGTACTTC
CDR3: CASSSITYEQYF

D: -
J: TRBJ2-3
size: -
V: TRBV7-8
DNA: TGTGCCAGCAGCTTAGGGTCCCACCTGGGCAGCACAGATACGCAGTATTTT
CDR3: CASSLGSHLGSTDTQYF

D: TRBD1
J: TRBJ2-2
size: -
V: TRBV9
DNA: TGTGCCAGCAGCGTGAACAGGGGGCCGAACACCGGGGAGCTGTTTTTT
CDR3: CASSVNRGPNTGELFF

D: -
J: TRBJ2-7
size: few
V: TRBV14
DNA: TGTGCCAGCAGCCGTCGGGACACACAAAACTCCTACGAGCAGTACTTC
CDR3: CASSRRDTQNSYEQYF

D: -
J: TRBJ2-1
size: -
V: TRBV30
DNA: TGTGCCTGGAGTGGGCAGGTCTACAATGAGCAGTTCTTC
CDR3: CAWSGQVYNEQFF

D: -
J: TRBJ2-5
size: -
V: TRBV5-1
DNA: TGCGCCAGCAAGAAGGTCCACCAGGCAGGCCCCTCGGAGACCCAGTACTTC
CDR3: CASKKVHQAGPSETQYF

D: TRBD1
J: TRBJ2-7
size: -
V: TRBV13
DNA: TGTGCCAGCAGCTGGACAGGGAAGTACGAGCAGTACTTC
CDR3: CASSWTGKYEQYF

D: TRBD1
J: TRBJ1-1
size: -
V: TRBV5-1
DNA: TGCGCCAGCAGCTTGGCGACAGGGGCAATGAACACTGAAGCTTTCTTT
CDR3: CASSLATGAMNTEAFF

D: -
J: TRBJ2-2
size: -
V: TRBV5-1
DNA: TGCGCCAGCAGCTCCGGTTCGCCAACCGGGGAGCTGTTTTTT
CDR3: CASSSGSPTGELFF

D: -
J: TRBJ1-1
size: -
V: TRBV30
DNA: TGTGCCTGGAGTCACAGGGAGGGGACTGAAGCTTTCTTT
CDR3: CAWSHREGTEAFF

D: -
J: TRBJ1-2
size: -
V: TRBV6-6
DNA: TGTGCCCTAAGGGAGGGACATGGCTACACCTTC
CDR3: CALREGHGYTF